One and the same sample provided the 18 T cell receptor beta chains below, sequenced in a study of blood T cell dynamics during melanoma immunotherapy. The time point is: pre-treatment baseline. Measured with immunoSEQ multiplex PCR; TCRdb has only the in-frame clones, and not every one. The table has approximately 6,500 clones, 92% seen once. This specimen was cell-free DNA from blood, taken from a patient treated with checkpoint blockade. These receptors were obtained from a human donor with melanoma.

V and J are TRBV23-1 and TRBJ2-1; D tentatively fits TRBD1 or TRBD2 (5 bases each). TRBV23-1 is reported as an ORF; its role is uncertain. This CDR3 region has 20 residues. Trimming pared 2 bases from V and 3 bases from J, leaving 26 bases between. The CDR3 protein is CASSQGFGTDQDADYNEQFF. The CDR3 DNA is TGCGCCAGCAGTCAAGGCTTCGGGACGGATCAAGACGCGGACTACAATGAGCAGTTCTTC.

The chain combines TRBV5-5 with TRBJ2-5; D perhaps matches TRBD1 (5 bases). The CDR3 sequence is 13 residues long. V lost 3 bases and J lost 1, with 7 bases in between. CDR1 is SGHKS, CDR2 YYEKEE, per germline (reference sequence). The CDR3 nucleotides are TGTGCCAGCAGCTGGACAAGCCAAGAGACCCAGTACTTC. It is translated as CASSWTSQETQYF.

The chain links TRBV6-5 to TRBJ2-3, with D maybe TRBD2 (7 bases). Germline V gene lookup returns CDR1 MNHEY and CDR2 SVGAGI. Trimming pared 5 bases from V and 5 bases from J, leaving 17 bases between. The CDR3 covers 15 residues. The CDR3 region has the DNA TGTGCCAGCAGTACCCTGGGGGGGGGCGGAGATACGCAGTATTTT. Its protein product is CASSTLGGGGDTQYF.

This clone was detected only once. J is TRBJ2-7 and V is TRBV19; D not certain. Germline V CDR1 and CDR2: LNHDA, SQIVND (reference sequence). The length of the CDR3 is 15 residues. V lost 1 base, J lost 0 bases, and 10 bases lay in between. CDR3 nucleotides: TGTGCCAGTAGTATAGTCCCGGATCCCTCCTACGAGCAGTACTTC. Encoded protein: CASSIVPDPSYEQYF.

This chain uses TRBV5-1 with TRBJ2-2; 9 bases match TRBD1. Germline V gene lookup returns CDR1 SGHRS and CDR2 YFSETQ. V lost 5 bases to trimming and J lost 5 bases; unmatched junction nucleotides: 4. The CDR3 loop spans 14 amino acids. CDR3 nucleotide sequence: TGCGCCAGCAGAACAGGGGGCATGACCGGGGAGCTGTTTTTT. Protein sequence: CASRTGGMTGELFF.

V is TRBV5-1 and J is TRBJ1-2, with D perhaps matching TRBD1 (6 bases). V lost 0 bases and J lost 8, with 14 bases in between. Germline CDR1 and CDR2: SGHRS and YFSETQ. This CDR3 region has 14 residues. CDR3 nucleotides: TGCGCCAGCAGCTTGGAAGGGGGGTATCGAGGCTACACCTTC. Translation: CASSLEGGYRGYTF.

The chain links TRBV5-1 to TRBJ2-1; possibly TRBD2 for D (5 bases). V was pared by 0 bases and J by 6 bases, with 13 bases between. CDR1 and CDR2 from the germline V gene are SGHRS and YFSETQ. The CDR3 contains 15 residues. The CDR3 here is CASSLGAGAGNEQFF. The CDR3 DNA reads TGCGCCAGCAGCTTGGGGGCCGGCGCGGGCAATGAGCAGTTCTTC.

For the CDR3, the DNA is TGTGCCAGCAGCGGTAACAGGGAAGACACTGAAGCTTTCTTT. Translated: CASSGNREDTEAFF. The V and J genes are TRBV7-9 and TRBJ1-1, with D possibly TRBD1 on 6 matching bases. Trimming pared 5 bases from V and 3 bases from J, leaving 13 bases between. The CDR3 runs 14 residues. Germline loops: CDR1 SEHNR, CDR2 FQNEAQ (reference sequence).

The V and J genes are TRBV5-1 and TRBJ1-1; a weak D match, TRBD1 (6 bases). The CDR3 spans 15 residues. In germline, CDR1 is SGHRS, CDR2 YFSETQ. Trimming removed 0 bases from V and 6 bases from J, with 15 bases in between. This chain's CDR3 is CASSLGGGQPAEAFF. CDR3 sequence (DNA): TGCGCCAGCAGCTTGGGGGGCGGACAGCCCGCTGAAGCTTTCTTT.

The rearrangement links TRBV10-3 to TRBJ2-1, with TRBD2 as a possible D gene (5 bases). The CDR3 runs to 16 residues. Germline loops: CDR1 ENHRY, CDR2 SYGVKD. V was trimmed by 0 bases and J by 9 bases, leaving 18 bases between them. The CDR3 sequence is CAISESVTSNVFEQFF. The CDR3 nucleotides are TGTGCCATCAGTGAGTCGGTCACTAGTAACGTTTTTGAGCAGTTCTTC.

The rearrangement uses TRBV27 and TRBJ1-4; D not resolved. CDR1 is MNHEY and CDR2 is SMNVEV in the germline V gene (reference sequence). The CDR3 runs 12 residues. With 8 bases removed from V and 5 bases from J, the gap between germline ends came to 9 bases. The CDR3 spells CASGIKNEKLFF. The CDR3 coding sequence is TGTGCCAGCGGGATTAAAAATGAAAAACTGTTTTTT. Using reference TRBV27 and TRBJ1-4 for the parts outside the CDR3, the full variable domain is EAQVTQNPRYLITVTGKKLTVTCSQNMNHEYMSWYRQDPGLGLRQIYYSMNVEVTDKGDVPEGYKVSRKEKRNFPLILESPSPNQTSLYFCASGIKNEKLFFGSGTQLSVL.

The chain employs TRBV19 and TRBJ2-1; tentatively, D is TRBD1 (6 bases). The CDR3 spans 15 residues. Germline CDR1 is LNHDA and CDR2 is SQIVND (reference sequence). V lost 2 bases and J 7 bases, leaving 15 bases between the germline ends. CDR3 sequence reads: CASSILGAIENEQFF. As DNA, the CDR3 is TGTGCCAGTAGTATATTGGGGGCAATCGAGAATGAGCAGTTCTTC.

The CDR3 coding sequence is TGTGCCAGTAGTATCCTGGGGGCTGGCTATGGCTACACCTTC. It yields the protein CASSILGAGYGYTF. The chain joins TRBV19 to TRBJ1-2; possible D gene TRBD1, 6 bases. The CDR3 totals 14 residues. V was pared by 3 bases and J by 4 bases, with 12 bases between. Germline V CDR1 and CDR2: LNHDA, SQIVND (reference sequence).

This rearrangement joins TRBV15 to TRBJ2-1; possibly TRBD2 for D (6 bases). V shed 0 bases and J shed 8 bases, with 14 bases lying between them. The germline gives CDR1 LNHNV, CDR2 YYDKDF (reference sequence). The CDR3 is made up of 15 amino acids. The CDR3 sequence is CATSREFMREDEQFF. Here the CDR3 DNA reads TGTGCCACCAGCAGAGAGTTTATGAGGGAGGATGAGCAGTTCTTC.

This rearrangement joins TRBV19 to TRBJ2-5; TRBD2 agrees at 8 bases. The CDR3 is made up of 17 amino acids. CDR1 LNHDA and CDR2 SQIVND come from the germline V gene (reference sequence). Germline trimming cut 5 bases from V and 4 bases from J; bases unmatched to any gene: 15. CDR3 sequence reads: CASSHRAGVASRETQYF. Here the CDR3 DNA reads TGTGCCAGTAGTCACCGAGCGGGAGTCGCCTCGAGAGAGACCCAGTACTTC.

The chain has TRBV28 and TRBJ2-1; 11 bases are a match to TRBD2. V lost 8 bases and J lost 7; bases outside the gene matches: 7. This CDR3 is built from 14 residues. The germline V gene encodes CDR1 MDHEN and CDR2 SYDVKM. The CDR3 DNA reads TGTGCCAGCCCAGGGACTAGCGGAATTAATGAGCAGTTCTTC. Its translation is CASPGTSGINEQFF. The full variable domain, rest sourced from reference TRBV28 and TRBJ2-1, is DVKVTQSSRYLVKRTGEKVFLECVQDMDHENMFWYRQDPGLGLRLIYFSYDVKMKEKGDIPEGYSVSREKKERFSLILESASTNQTSMYLCASPGTSGINEQFFGPGTRLTVL.

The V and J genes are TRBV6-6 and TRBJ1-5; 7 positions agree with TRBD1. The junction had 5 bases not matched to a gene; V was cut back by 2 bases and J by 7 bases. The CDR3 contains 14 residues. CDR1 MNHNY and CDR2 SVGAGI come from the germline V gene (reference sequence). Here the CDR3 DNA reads TGTGCCAGCAGTTACGTACAGGGGTACCAGCCCCAGCATTTT. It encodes CASSYVQGYQPQHF.

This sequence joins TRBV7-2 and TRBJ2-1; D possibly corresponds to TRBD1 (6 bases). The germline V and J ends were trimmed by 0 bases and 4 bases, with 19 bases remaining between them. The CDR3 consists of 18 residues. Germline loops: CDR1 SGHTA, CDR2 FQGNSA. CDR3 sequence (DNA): TGTGCCAGCAGCTTAGCGGCCAGCAGGGGCGGTGGGTACAATGAGCAGTTCTTC. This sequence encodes CASSLAASRGGGYNEQFF.